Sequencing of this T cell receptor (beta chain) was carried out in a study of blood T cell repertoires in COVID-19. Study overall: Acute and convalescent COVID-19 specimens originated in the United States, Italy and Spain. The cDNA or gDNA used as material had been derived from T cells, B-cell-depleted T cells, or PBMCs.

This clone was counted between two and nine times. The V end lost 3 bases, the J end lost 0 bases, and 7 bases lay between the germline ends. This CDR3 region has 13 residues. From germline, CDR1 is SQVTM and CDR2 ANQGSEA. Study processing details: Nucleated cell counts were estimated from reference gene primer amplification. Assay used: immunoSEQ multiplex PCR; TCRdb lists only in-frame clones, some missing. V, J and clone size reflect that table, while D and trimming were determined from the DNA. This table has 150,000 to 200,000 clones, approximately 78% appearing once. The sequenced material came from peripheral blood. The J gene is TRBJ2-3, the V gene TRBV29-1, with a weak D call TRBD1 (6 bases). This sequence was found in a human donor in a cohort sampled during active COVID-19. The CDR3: CSVDGQSTDTQYF. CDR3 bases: TGCAGCGTTGACGGACAGAGCACAGATACGCAGTATTTT.